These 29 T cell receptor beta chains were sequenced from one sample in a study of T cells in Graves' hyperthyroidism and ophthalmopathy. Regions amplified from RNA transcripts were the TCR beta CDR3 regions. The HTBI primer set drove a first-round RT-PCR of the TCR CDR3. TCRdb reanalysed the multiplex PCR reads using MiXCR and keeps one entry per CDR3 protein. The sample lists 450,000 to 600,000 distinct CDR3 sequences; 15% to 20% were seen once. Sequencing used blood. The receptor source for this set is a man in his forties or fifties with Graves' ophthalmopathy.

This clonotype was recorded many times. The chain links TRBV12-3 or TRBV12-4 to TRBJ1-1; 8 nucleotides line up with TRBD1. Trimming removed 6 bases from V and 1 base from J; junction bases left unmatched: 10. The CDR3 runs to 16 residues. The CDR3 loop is CASRISRTGTNTEAFF. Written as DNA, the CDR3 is TGTGCCAGCAGGATATCGCGGACAGGGACGAACACTGAAGCTTTCTTT.

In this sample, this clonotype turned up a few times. The DNA of the CDR3 is TGTGCCAGCAGTTGCTCGAGGAAGGGCACTGAAGCTTTCTTT. Encoded protein: CASSCSRKGTEAFF. V and J are TRBV6-2 or TRBV6-3 and TRBJ1-1, with D uncertain. Trimming took 4 bases from V and 4 from J, leaving 13 bases between them. CDR1 and CDR2 (germline): MNHEY, SVGEGT. This CDR3 is built from 14 residues.

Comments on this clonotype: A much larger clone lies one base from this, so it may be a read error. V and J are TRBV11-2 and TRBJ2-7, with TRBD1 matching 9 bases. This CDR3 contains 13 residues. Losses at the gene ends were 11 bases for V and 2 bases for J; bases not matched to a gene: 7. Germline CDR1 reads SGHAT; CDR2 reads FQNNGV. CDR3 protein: CAGGTGSPYEQYF. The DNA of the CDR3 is TGTGCCGGCGGGACAGGGAGCCCCTACGAGCAGTACTTC.

The CDR3 DNA reads as TGCGCCAGCAGCCCCCGACAGGGAAAGTATGGCTACACCTTC. This encodes CASSPRQGKYGYTF. This chain links TRBV4-1 with TRBJ1-2, with TRBD1 identical over 7 bases. From germline, CDR1 is MGHRA and CDR2 YSYEKL. CDR3 size: 14 residues. The V and J ends lost 4 bases and 5 bases, in that order; junction bases with no gene match: 7.

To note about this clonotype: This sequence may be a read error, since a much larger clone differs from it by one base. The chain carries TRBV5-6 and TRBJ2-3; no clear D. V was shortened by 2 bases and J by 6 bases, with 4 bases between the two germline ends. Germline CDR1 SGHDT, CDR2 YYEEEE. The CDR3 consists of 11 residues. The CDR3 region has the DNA TGTGCCAGCAGCTTAATGGATACGCAGTATTTT. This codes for CASSLMDTQYF.

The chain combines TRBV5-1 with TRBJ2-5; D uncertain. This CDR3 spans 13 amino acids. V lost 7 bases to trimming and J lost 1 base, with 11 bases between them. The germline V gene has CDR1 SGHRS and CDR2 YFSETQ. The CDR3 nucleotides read TGCGCCAGCCGACCTGGGCTCCAAGAGACCCAGTACTTC. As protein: CASRPGLQETQYF.

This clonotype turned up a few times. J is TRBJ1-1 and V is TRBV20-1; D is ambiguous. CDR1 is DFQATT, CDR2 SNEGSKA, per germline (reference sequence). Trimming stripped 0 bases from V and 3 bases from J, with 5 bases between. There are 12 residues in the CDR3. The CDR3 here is CSARDSDTEAFF. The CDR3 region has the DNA TGCAGTGCTAGAGATAGTGACACTGAAGCTTTCTTT.

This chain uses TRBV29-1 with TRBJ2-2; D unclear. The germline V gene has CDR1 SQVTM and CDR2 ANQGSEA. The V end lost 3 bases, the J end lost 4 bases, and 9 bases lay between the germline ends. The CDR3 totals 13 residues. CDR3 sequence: CSVDHRGTGELFF. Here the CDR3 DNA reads TGCAGCGTTGATCATCGCGGCACCGGGGAGCTGTTTTTT.

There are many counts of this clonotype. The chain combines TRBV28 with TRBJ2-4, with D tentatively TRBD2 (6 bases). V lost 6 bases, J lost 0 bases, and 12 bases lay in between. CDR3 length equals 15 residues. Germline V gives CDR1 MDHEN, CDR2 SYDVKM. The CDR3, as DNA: TGTGCCAGCAGCCTGGGACTGTTAGCCAAAAACATTCAGTACTTC. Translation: CASSLGLLAKNIQYF.

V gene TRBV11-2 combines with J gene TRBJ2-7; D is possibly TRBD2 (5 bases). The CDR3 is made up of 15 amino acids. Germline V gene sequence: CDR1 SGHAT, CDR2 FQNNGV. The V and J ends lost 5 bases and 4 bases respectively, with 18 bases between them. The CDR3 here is CASSRKGGFEYEQYF. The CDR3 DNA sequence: TGTGCCAGCAGCCGGAAGGGCGGGTTCGAGTACGAGCAGTACTTC.

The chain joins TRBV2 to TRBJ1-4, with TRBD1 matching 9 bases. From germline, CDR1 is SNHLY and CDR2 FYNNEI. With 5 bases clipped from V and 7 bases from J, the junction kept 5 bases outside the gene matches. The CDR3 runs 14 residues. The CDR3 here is CASSPGTGFEKLFF. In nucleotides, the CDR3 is TGTGCCAGCAGTCCCGGGACAGGGTTTGAAAAACTGTTTTTT.

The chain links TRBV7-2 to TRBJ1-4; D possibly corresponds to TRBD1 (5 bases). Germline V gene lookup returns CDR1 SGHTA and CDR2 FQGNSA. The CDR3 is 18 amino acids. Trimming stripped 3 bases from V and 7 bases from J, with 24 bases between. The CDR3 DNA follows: TGTGCCAGCAGCTTTGGGGCGAGAAGGGTAGTGGTTGGTGAAAAACTGTTTTTT. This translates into CASSFGARRVVVGEKLFF.

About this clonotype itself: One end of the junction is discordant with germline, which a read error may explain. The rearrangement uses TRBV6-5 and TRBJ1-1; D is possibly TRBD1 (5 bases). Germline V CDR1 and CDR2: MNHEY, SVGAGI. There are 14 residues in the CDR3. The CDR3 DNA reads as TGTGCCAGTAGTTGGGGCGGGGGGAACACTGAAGCTTTCTTT. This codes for CASSWGGGNTEAFF.

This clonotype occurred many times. CDR3 nucleotides: TGCGCCACCAGACTAGCGGGCACAGATACGCAGTATTTT. It translates to CATRLAGTDTQYF. This rearrangement joins TRBV5-1 to TRBJ2-3; 9 bases are shared with TRBD2. V was pared by 9 bases and J by 1 base, with 3 bases of the junction left unmatched. Germline CDR1 is SGHRS and CDR2 is YFSETQ. The CDR3 runs 13 residues.

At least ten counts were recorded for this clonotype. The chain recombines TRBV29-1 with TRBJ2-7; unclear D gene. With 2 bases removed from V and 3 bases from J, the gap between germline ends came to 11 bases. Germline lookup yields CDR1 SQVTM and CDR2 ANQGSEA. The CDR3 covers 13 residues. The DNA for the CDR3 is TGCAGCGTTGAACCCCGTCCCGGCTACGAGCAGTACTTC. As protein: CSVEPRPGYEQYF.

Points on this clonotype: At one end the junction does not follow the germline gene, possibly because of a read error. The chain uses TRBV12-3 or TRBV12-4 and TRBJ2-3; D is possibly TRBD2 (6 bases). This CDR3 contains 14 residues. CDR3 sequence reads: CTSKPGLGTDTQYF. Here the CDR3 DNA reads TGTACCAGCAAGCCGGGACTCGGCACAGATACGCAGTATTTT.

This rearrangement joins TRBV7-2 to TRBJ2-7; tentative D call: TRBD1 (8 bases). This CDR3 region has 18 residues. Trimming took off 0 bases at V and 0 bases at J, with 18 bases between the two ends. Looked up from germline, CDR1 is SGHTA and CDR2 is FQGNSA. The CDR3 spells CASSLAQGGFDVSYEQYF. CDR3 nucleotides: TGTGCCAGCAGCTTAGCACAGGGGGGGTTCGACGTCTCCTACGAGCAGTACTTC.

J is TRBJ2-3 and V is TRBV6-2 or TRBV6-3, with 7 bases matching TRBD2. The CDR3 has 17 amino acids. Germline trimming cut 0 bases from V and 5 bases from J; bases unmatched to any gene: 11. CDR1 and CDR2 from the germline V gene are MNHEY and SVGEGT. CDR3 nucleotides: TGTGCCAGCAGTTACTCGGGCAGCGGGGCAATGCGAGATACGCAGTATTTT. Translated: CASSYSGSGAMRDTQYF.

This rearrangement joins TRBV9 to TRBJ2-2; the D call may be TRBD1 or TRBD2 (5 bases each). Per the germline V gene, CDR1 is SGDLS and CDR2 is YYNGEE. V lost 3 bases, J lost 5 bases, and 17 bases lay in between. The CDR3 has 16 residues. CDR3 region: CASSATGTTGTGELFF. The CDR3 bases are TGTGCCAGCAGCGCGACCGGGACCACGGGAACCGGGGAGCTGTTTTTT.

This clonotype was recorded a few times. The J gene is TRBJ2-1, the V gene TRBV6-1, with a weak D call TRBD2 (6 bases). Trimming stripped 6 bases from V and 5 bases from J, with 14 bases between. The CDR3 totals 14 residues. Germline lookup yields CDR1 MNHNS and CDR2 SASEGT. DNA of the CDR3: TGTGCCAGCAGGATAGCGGAGATACACAATGAGCAGTTCTTC. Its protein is CASRIAEIHNEQFF.

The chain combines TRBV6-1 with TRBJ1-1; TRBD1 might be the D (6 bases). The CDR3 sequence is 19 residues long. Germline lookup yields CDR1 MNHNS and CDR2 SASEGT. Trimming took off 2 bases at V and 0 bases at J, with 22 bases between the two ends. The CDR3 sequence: CASSEPLGQLPPLNTEAFF. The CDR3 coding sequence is TGTGCCAGCAGTGAACCATTAGGACAGCTTCCCCCCTTGAACACTGAAGCTTTCTTT.

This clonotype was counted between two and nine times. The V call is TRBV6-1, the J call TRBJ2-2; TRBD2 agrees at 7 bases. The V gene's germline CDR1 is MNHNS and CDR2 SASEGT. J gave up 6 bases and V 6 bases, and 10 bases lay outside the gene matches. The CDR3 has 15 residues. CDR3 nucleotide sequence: TGTGCCAGCAGCCCCCTTGGGAGGGAGTCCGGGGAGCTGTTTTTT. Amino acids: CASSPLGRESGELFF.

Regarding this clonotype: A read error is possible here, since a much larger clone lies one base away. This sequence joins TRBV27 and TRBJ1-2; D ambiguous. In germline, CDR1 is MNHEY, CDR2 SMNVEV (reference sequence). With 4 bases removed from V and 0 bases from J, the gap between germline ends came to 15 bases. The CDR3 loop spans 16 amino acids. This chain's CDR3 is CASSSRAGGSNYGYTF. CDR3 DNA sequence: TGTGCCAGCAGTTCACGGGCGGGAGGGTCTAACTATGGCTACACCTTC.

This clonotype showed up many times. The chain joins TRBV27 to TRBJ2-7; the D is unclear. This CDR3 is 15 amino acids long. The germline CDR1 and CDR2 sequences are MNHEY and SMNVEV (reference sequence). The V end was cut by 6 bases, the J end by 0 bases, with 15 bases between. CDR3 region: CASRPSTLSSYEQYF. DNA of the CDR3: TGTGCCAGCAGACCCAGTACGTTAAGCTCCTACGAGCAGTACTTC.

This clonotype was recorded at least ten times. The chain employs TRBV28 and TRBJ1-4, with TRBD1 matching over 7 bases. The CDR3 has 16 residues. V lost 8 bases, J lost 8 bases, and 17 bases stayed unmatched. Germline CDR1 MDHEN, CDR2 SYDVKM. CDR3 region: CASRPWQGERGEKLFF. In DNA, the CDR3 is TGTGCCAGCCGGCCGTGGCAGGGGGAACGCGGGGAAAAACTGTTTTTT.

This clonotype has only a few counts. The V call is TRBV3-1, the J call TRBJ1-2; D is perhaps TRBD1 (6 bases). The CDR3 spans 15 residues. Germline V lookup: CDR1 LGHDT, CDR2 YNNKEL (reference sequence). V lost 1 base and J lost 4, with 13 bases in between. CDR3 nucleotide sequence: TGTGCCAGCAGCCAAGTTTCCAGGGACACCTATGGCTACACCTTC. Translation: CASSQVSRDTYGYTF. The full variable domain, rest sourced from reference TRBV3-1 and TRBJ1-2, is DTAVSQTPKYLVTQMGNDKSIKCEQNLGHDTMYWYKQDSKKFLKIMFSYNNKELIINETVPNRFSPKSPDKAHLNLHINSLELGDSAVYFCASSQVSRDTYGYTFGSGTRLTVV.

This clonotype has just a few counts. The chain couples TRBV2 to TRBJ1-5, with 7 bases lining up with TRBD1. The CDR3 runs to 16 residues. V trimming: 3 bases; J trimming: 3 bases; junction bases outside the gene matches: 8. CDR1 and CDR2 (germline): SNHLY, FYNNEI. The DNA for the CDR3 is TGTGCCAGCAGTGAGGAGGGGGCGGTATACAATCAGCCCCAGCATTTT. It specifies CASSEEGAVYNQPQHF.

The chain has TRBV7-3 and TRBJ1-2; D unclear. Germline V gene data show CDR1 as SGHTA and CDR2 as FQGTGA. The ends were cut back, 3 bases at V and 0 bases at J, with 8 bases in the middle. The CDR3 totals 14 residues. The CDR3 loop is CASSFLGTNYGYTF. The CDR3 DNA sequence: TGTGCCAGCAGCTTCCTCGGGACTAACTATGGCTACACCTTC.

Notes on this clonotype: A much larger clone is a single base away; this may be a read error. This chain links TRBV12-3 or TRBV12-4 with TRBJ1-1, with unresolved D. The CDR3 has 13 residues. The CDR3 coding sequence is TGTGCCAGCAGCAGAATTATGAACACTGGAGCTTTCTTT. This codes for CASSRIMNTGAFF.